Given below is one T cell receptor (beta chain) in context. As yet, its antigen is unknown. The source of the sample is a study of blood T cells in healthy people across ages. Study-wide results and caveats: A roughly linear age-dependent decrease characterized TCR beta diversity per million T cells.

Per the germline V gene, CDR1 is MGHRA and CDR2 is YSYEKL. The V gene lost 1 base and the J gene lost 0 bases, with 9 bases spanning the gap. This CDR3 is 16 amino acids long. PCR was performed a second time for about 7 to 12 cycles using a sample-barcoded 5' primer and a J-beta primer mix. TCRdb reanalysed the 5' RACE reads using MiXCR and keeps one entry per CDR3 protein. The sample comprises more than 1,000,000 distinct CDR3 sequences, approximately 25% of which are singletons, and around 0.75% rests with the top ten. This sample was also put to use in a study of T cells of mothers and their children.

This clonotype originated in a girl aged 2-10 years in good health. J is TRBJ1-4 and V is TRBV4-1; D is possibly TRBD1 (5 bases). What was sequenced was blood. This CDR3 reads CASSQVGLATNEKLFF. The CDR3 nucleotides are TGCGCCAGCAGCCAAGTGGGACTGGCAACTAATGAAAAACTGTTTTTT.